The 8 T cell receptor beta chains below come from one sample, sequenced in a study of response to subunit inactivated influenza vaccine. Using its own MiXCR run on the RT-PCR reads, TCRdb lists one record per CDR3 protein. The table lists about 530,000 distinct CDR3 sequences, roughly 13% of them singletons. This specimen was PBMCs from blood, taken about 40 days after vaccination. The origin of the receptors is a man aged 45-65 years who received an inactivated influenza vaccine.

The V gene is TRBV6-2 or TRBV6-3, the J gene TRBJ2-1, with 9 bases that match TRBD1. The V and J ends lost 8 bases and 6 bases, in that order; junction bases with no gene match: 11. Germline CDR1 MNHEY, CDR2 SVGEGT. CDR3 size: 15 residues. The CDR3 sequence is CASGRRTGVSNEQFF. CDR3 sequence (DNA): TGTGCCAGCGGTAGACGGACAGGGGTGAGCAATGAGCAGTTCTTC.

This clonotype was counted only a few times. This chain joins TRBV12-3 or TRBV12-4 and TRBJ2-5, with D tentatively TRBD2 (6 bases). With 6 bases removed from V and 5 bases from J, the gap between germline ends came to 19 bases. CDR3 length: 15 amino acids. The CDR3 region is CASSPGSTSWETQYF. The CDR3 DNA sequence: TGTGCCAGCAGCCCCGGGTCGACTAGTTGGGAGACCCAGTACTTC.

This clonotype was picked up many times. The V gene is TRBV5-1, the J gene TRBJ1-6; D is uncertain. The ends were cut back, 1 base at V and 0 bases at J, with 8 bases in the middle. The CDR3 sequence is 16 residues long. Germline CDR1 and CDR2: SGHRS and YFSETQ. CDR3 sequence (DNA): TGCGCCAGCAGCTTGAAGCTGAGCTCCTATAATTCACCCCTCCACTTT. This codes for CASSLKLSSYNSPLHF.

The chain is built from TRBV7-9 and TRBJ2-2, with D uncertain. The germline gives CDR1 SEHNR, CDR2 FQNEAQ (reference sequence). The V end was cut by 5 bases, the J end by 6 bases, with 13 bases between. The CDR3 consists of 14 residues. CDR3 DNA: TGTGCCAGCAGCCTCCCCCCAGGACCCGGGGAGCTGTTTTTT. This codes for CASSLPPGPGELFF.

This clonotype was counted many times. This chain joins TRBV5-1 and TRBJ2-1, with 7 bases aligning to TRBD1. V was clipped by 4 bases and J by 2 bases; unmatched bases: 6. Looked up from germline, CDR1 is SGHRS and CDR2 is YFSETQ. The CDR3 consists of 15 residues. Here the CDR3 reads CASSTTGVTYNEQFF. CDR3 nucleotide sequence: TGCGCCAGCAGCACAACAGGGGTCACCTACAATGAGCAGTTCTTC.

In DNA form, the CDR3 reads TGTGCCAGCAGTTTAGGGCCAATATACGAGCAGTACTTC. Protein: CASSLGPIYEQYF. The gene calls are TRBV12-3 or TRBV12-4 and TRBJ2-7; D unclear. The CDR3 is 13 residues long. V dropped 1 base and J dropped 4 bases, with 8 bases sitting between them.

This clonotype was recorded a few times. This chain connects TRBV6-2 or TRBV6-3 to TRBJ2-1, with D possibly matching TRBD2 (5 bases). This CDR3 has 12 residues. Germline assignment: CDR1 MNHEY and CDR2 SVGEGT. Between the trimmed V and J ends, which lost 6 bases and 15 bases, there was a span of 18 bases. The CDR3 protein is CASSIGDGLRFF. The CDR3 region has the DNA TGTGCCAGCAGCATAGGAGATGGACTTCGGTTCTTC.

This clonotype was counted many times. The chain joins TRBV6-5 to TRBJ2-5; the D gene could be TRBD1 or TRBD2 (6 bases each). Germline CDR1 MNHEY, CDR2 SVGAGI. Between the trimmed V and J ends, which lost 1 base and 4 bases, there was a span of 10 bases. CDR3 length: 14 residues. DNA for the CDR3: TGTGCCAGCAGTTACTTCAGGGGAGGAGAGACCCAGTACTTC. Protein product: CASSYFRGGETQYF.